This T cell receptor (beta chain) came from a study of blood T cell repertoires in COVID-19. Clones were read by immunoSEQ multiplex PCR, and TCRdb kept only the in-frame ones, dropping some. The repertoire consists of over 95,000 clones, with 85% occurring once and the leading ten covering about 13%. Germline V gives CDR1 LGHDT, CDR2 YNNKEL (reference sequence). V lost 0 bases to trimming and J lost 6 bases, with 11 bases between them. The CDR3 runs 14 residues. This chain connects TRBV3-1 (or the pseudogene TRBV3-2) to TRBJ1-2; tentative D call: TRBD1 (6 bases). The sequence was collected from a human donor in a cohort sampled during active COVID-19. Sequenced material: peripheral blood. CDR3 sequence: CASSQDRGRHGYTF. Written as DNA, the CDR3 is TGTGCCAGCAGCCAAGATAGGGGGAGACATGGCTACACCTTC.